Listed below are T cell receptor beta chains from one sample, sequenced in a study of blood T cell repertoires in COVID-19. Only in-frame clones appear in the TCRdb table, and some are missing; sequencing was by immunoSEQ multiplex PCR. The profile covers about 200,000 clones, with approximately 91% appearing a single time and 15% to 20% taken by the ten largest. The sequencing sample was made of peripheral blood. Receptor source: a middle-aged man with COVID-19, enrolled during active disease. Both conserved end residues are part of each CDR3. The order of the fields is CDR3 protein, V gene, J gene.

CDR3aa: CASSPARGSYEQYF; v_gene: TRBV5-1; j_gene: TRBJ2-7
CDR3aa: CASSSIAGTDTQYF; v_gene: TRBV7-3; j_gene: TRBJ2-3
CDR3aa: CASSELAGGANTGELFF; v_gene: TRBV6-4; j_gene: TRBJ2-2
CDR3aa: CASSLAQGGQPQHF; v_gene: TRBV7-6; j_gene: TRBJ1-5
CDR3aa: CASSFRSTEAFF; v_gene: TRBV28; j_gene: TRBJ1-1
CDR3aa: CASIPGQANTGELFF; v_gene: TRBV28; j_gene: TRBJ2-2
CDR3aa: CASSAGQSLEAFF; v_gene: TRBV7-2; j_gene: TRBJ1-1
CDR3aa: CASSLAGRHHTEAFF; v_gene: TRBV5-4; j_gene: TRBJ1-1
CDR3aa: CASSEVLGVGEQYF; v_gene: TRBV2; j_gene: TRBJ2-7
CDR3aa: CASSDRQGAEAFF; v_gene: TRBV5-4; j_gene: TRBJ1-1
CDR3aa: CASSEGTNQPQHF; v_gene: TRBV5-1; j_gene: TRBJ1-5
CDR3aa: CASSLPVNTEAFF; v_gene: TRBV7-9; j_gene: TRBJ1-1
CDR3aa: CASSLAGTVNTGELFF; v_gene: TRBV7-6; j_gene: TRBJ2-2
CDR3aa: CASSPGTGPGELFF; v_gene: TRBV2; j_gene: TRBJ2-2
CDR3aa: CASIIRDGGYEQYF; v_gene: TRBV23-1; j_gene: TRBJ2-7
CDR3aa: CASSLDQRGAYEQFF; v_gene: TRBV11-2; j_gene: TRBJ2-1